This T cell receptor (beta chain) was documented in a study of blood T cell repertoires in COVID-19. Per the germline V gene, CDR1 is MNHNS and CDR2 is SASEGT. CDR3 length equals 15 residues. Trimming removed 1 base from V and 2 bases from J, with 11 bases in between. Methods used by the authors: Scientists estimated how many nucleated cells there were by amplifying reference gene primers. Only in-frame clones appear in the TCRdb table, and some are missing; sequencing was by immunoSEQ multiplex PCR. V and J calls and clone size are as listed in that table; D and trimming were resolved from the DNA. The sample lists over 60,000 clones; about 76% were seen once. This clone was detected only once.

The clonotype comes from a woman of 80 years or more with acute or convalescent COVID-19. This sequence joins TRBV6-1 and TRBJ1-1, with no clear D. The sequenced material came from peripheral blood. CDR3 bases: TGTGCCAGCAGTGAAGTACGGTTACCTAACACTGAAGCTTTCTTT. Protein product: CASSEVRLPNTEAFF.